These 31 T cell receptor beta chains originate from one sample sequenced in a study of molecular identifiers for immune sequencing clone quantification. TCRdb fed the PCR reads into MiXCR, producing one record per CDR3 protein. The profile shows about 640,000 distinct CDR3 sequences, about 20% of them singletons. Sequenced material: naive CD8+ T cells from blood, with Jurkat cell RNA spiked in. This sample's subset: FACS-sorted CD8+CD4-CCR7+CD45RA+ naive T cells. These TCRs come from a human donor in good health. Some libraries in this study had Jurkat cell RNA spiked in.

As for this clonotype: Just one base apart from a much larger clone, this may be a read error. The V call is TRBV7-9, the J call TRBJ2-7; unclear D gene. The CDR3 extends over 15 amino acids. Germline V gene data show CDR1 as SEHNR and CDR2 as FQNEAQ (reference sequence). The CDR3 here is CVSSSRVSSSYEQYF. The CDR3 nucleotides are TGTGTCAGCAGCAGCCGGGTTTCGAGCTCCTACGAGCAGTACTTC.

This clonotype was detected ten times or more. The chain joins TRBV19 to TRBJ2-3; D is perhaps TRBD1 (6 bases). Looked up from germline, CDR1 is LNHDA and CDR2 is SQIVND (reference sequence). The CDR3 runs to 13 residues. V was trimmed by 10 bases and J by 0 bases, leaving 11 bases between them. CDR3 nucleotide sequence: TGTGCCACTAGGACAGCTAGCACAGATACGCAGTATTTT. This codes for CATRTASTDTQYF.

This clonotype was seen many times. This sequence joins TRBV6-2 or TRBV6-3 and TRBJ2-7, with D hard to call. CDR1 and CDR2 from the germline V gene are MNHEY and SVGEGT. Trimming took off 2 bases at V and 0 bases at J, with 14 bases between the two ends. The CDR3 runs to 16 residues. The CDR3 sequence: CASSYLARSISYEQYF. The CDR3, as DNA: TGTGCCAGCAGTTACCTCGCCAGGTCAATCTCCTACGAGCAGTACTTC.

This clonotype was counted ten times or more. The chain uses TRBV5-1 and TRBJ2-2; 7 bases align to TRBD1. The germline gives CDR1 SGHRS, CDR2 YFSETQ. The CDR3 runs to 14 residues. J was trimmed by 5 bases and V by 5 bases; bases with no gene match: 6. CDR3 residues: CASSRTGLTGELFF. Written as DNA, the CDR3 is TGCGCCAGCAGTCGGACAGGATTAACCGGGGAGCTGTTTTTT.

This clonotype was counted at least ten times. The chain couples TRBV20-1 to TRBJ2-3, with a possible D match to TRBD2 (6 bases). The germline V and J ends were trimmed by 8 bases and 4 bases, with 7 bases remaining between them. Germline V gene data show CDR1 as DFQATT and CDR2 as SNEGSKA (reference sequence). The CDR3 is 10 residues long. The CDR3 coding sequence is TGCAGTCGCGGGGCAGATACGCAGTATTTT. Its protein product is CSRGADTQYF.

The V call is TRBV19, the J call TRBJ2-7; 9 bases are shared with TRBD2. CDR3 size: 16 residues. The V segment lost 3 bases and the J segment 3 bases; nucleotides outside the gene matches: 9. CDR1 is LNHDA and CDR2 is SQIVND in the germline V gene (reference sequence). In nucleotides, the CDR3 is TGTGCCAGTAGTATCGAAACGGGACTAGCAGTCTACGAGCAGTACTTC. Its protein is CASSIETGLAVYEQYF.

This clonotype was seen many times. The V call is TRBV7-6, the J call TRBJ2-3; perhaps D is TRBD1 or TRBD2 (6 bases each). This CDR3 has 16 residues. V was clipped by 5 bases and J by 2 bases, with 17 bases between them. The germline CDR1 and CDR2 sequences are SGHVS and FNYEAQ. CDR3 sequence reads: CASSHERGENTDTQYF. The CDR3 DNA follows: TGTGCCAGCAGCCACGAAAGGGGGGAAAACACAGATACGCAGTATTTT.

This clonotype was detected many times. The V and J genes are TRBV18 and TRBJ2-3; no definite D call. V lost 2 bases, J lost 2 bases, and 5 bases lay in between. The germline V gene has CDR1 KGHSH and CDR2 LQKENI. The length of the CDR3 is 13 residues. CDR3 region: CASSPSFTDTQYF. The DNA for the CDR3 is TGTGCCAGCTCACCATCCTTCACAGATACGCAGTATTTT.

This clonotype was observed at least ten times. V and J are TRBV11-1 and TRBJ2-7; TRBD1 or TRBD2 may be the D gene (5 bases each). Germline CDR1 SGHAT, CDR2 FQDESV (reference sequence). CDR3 length equals 14 residues. Deletions cut 5 bases from V and 5 bases from J, with 16 bases between. CDR3 bases: TGTGCCAGCAGCGAGGGGCTGGTCGAGAACGAGCAGTACTTC. Its translation is CASSEGLVENEQYF.

There are many counts of this clonotype. The junction shows a germline mismatch at one end, possibly a read error. The chain combines TRBV7-7 with TRBJ1-3; no definite D call. The CDR3 is 15 amino acids. The germline V gene has CDR1 SSHAT and CDR2 FNYEAQ (reference sequence). As DNA, the CDR3 is TGTGCTAGCAGCGAAGGACCAGGCTCTGGAAACACCATATATTTT. Translated, it gives CASSEGPGSGNTIYF.

This clonotype was detected ten times or more. V gene TRBV11-2 combines with J gene TRBJ2-7, with D maybe TRBD2 (6 bases). The germline gives CDR1 SGHAT, CDR2 FQNNGV. The length of the CDR3 is 15 residues. The V and J ends lost 5 bases and 6 bases respectively, with 20 bases between them. DNA for the CDR3: TGTGCCAGCAGCCCCGGGGGTTTGCCGCACCCCGAGCAGTACTTC. Translated, it gives CASSPGGLPHPEQYF.

This clonotype was picked up many times. This chain joins TRBV7-6 and TRBJ2-7, with D maybe TRBD2 (7 bases). This CDR3 contains 15 residues. Germline loops: CDR1 SGHVS, CDR2 FNYEAQ. V was clipped by 1 base and J by 5 bases, with 15 bases between them. The CDR3 sequence: CASSLDAGASHEQYF. As DNA, the CDR3 is TGTGCCAGCAGCTTAGACGCGGGGGCGTCGCACGAGCAGTACTTC.

This chain joins TRBV7-9 and TRBJ2-7; 11 bases match TRBD2. CDR3 length: 14 amino acids. Germline CDR1 is SEHNR and CDR2 is FQNEAQ (reference sequence). Trimming at V came to 6 bases and at J to 6 bases, leaving 7 bases not matched to a gene. This chain's CDR3 is CASRPVAGGLEQYF. The CDR3 nucleotides are TGTGCCAGCAGACCTGTAGCGGGGGGGCTCGAGCAGTACTTC. The entire variable domain, with the rest obtained from reference TRBV7-9 and TRBJ2-7, is as follows: DTGVSQNPRHKITKRGQNVTFRCDPISEHNRLYWYRQTLGQGPEFLTYFQNEAQLEKSRLLSDRFSAERPKGSFSTLEIQRTEQGDSAMYLCASRPVAGGLEQYFGPGTRLTVT.

As to this clonotype: This could be a read error, since a much larger clone is one nucleotide away. The chain couples TRBV2 to TRBJ2-3; perhaps D is TRBD1 or TRBD2 (5 bases each). Germline-derived CDR1 and CDR2 are SNHLY and FYNNEI. There are 8 residues in the CDR3. The CDR3 nucleotides are TGTGTCAGCACCCTGGGGGATTTT. Translating it yields CVSTLGDF.

The chain uses TRBV4-1 and TRBJ2-7, with 11 bases aligning to TRBD1. CDR1 and CDR2 (germline): MGHRA, YSYEKL. The CDR3 runs 17 residues. Unmatched junction bases numbered 8, after V lost 4 bases and J lost 0 bases. CDR3 sequence: CASSLFRDRGNSYEQYF. CDR3 sequence (DNA): TGCGCCAGCAGCCTTTTTCGGGACAGGGGGAACTCCTACGAGCAGTACTTC.

The V gene is TRBV5-3, the J gene TRBJ2-7; TRBD1 agrees at 8 bases. TRBV5-3 is an open reading frame whose function is uncertain. V lost 8 bases to trimming and J lost 2 bases; unmatched junction nucleotides: 12. CDR3 length: 15 amino acids. DNA of the CDR3: TGTGCCAGCAGCCTATACGGGACAGGCACCTACGAGCAGTACTTC. It yields the protein CASSLYGTGTYEQYF.

With regard to this clonotype: A much larger clone differs by one base, so this may be a read error. The conserved final phenylalanine or tryptophan is absent from the CDR3, which likely points to a read error. V usage is TRBV14 and J usage is TRBJ1-1; D gene uncertain. V was pared by 3 bases and J by 1 base, with 9 bases between. This CDR3 has 14 residues. CDR1 is SGHDN and CDR2 is FVKESK in the germline V gene. Written as DNA, the CDR3 is TGTGCCAGCAGCCACCCCCCCTGGAACACTGAAGCTTTCCTT. Its protein product is CASSHPPWNTEAFL.

This chain joins TRBV16 and TRBJ1-2; D remains unclear. This CDR3 is built from 15 residues. With 2 bases removed from V and 8 bases from J, the gap between germline ends came to 18 bases. CDR1 KGHSY and CDR2 FQNENV come from the germline V gene. Here the CDR3 DNA reads TGTGCCAGCAGCCAAGGGCAGGCGACGCCATGGGGCTACACCTTC. Its protein is CASSQGQATPWGYTF.

This clonotype showed up just a few times. V and J are TRBV21-1 and TRBJ1-6; the D call in the table, TRBD1, was not verified against the DNA. TRBV21-1 is a pseudogene locus. The CDR3 length is 16 residues. CDR3 coding DNA: TGTGCCAGCAGCACCGACCGCCCGTTGGGGATTTCACCCCTCCACTTT. Protein: CASSTDRPLGISPLHF.

This clonotype was seen at least ten times. The CDR3 DNA reads TGTGCCAGCAGCGCATCGACTAGCGGGAGAGTAGCAGATACGCAGTATTTT. Translated: CASSASTSGRVADTQYF. The V gene is TRBV27, the J gene TRBJ2-3; 12 nucleotides agree with TRBD2. Germline V gene sequence: CDR1 MNHEY, CDR2 SMNVEV (reference sequence). This CDR3 comprises 17 residues. With 6 bases clipped from V and 4 bases from J, the junction kept 11 bases outside the gene matches.

The CDR3 here is CASSPRTVVGSTEAFF. For the CDR3, the DNA is TGTGCCAGCAGCCCGAGGACAGTGGTTGGGAGCACTGAAGCTTTCTTT. This chain links TRBV7-6 with TRBJ1-1, with a possible D match to TRBD1 (6 bases). The CDR3 totals 16 residues. V lost 5 bases, J lost 4 bases, and 20 bases lay in between. Germline V gene lookup returns CDR1 SGHVS and CDR2 FNYEAQ.

About this clonotype: This may be a read error: a much more frequent sequence differs by one nucleotide. The chain recombines TRBV12-3 or TRBV12-4 with TRBJ2-7; D is uncertain. V was clipped by 6 bases and J by 3 bases, with 12 bases between them. The CDR3 covers 13 residues. The chain's CDR3 is CASSLRRIYEQYF. CDR3 bases: TGTGCCAGCAGCCTGAGACGGATCTACGAGCAGTACTTC.

This clonotype was observed at least ten times. The chain has TRBV6-5 and TRBJ2-7; 8 bases are a match to TRBD1. Trimming at V came to 6 bases and at J to 2 bases, leaving 15 bases not matched to a gene. CDR1 is MNHEY, CDR2 SVGAGI, per germline. The CDR3 is 17 residues long. In DNA, the CDR3 is TGTGCCAGCAGGCCTGGACAGGGCCGAGTTTTCCCCTACGAGCAGTACTTC. It translates to CASRPGQGRVFPYEQYF.

This clonotype appeared a few times. The rearrangement joins TRBV19 to TRBJ2-3; the D gene is possibly TRBD1 (5 bases). Trimming took 2 bases from V and 4 from J, leaving 10 bases between them. The CDR3 has 14 amino acids. Germline lookup yields CDR1 LNHDA and CDR2 SQIVND (reference sequence). The CDR3 coding sequence is TGTGCCAGTAGTATAAGGTGGGGCGCAGATACGCAGTATTTT. This sequence encodes CASSIRWGADTQYF.

In this sample, this clonotype turned up many times. The V gene is TRBV28, the J gene TRBJ1-5; D is undetermined. CDR3 size: 13 residues. Germline loops: CDR1 MDHEN, CDR2 SYDVKM. The V end lost 3 bases, the J end lost 6 bases, and 9 bases lay between the germline ends. In DNA form, the CDR3 reads TGTGCCAGCAGTTTTAGGTCGAGTCAGCCCCAGCATTTT. As protein: CASSFRSSQPQHF.

In its sample, this clonotype was seen a few times. The genes are TRBV6-5 and TRBJ1-2, with TRBD1 matching over 12 bases. The trim removed 2 bases at V and 0 bases at J, leaving 4 bases unmatched. The CDR3 is 17 residues long. Germline CDR1 and CDR2: MNHEY and SVGAGI. CDR3 sequence (DNA): TGTGCCAGCAGTTACGGGACAGGGGGCCTGTCTAACTATGGCTACACCTTC. This translates into CASSYGTGGLSNYGYTF.

In its sample, this clonotype was seen many times. The gene calls are TRBV7-8 and TRBJ1-1, with a tentative D call TRBD1 (5 bases). The CDR3 totals 19 residues. The germline CDR1 and CDR2 sequences are SGHVS and FQNEAQ. V lost 2 bases and J lost 1, with 23 bases in between. The CDR3 bases are TGTGCCAGCAGCTTAACCGACCCTCCCCGGTCGGGGACGAACACTGAAGCTTTCTTT. The encoded protein is CASSLTDPPRSGTNTEAFF.

The chain recombines TRBV27 with TRBJ2-1; 9 positions match TRBD1. J lost 3 bases, V lost 6 bases, and 9 bases had no gene match. The CDR3 runs 16 residues. From germline, CDR1 is MNHEY and CDR2 SMNVEV (reference sequence). CDR3 amino acids: CASRKTGGAFYNEQFF. CDR3 sequence (DNA): TGTGCCAGCAGAAAAACAGGGGGCGCTTTCTACAATGAGCAGTTCTTC.

With respect to this clonotype: This may come from a read error, since a much larger clone is one base off. The chain links TRBV5-3 to TRBJ2-7; 7 nucleotides match TRBD1. TRBV5-3 is an open reading frame, and its role is uncertain. This CDR3 contains 14 residues. The junction had 14 bases not matched to a gene; V was cut back by 10 bases and J by 4 bases. The CDR3 protein is CACRIGVRGYEQYF. CDR3 sequence (DNA): TGTGCCTGCAGGATTGGGGTCAGGGGGTACGAGCAGTACTTC.

This clonotype was recorded many times. The chain employs TRBV28 and TRBJ1-6; D gene unclear. Germline CDR1 and CDR2: MDHEN and SYDVKM. The ends were cut back, 6 bases at V and 8 bases at J, with 8 bases in the middle. The CDR3 is made up of 12 amino acids. The CDR3 DNA reads as TGTGCCAGCAGAGATTTCGATTCACCCCTCCACTTT. It yields the protein CASRDFDSPLHF. Full variable domain (outside the CDR3, taken from reference TRBV28 and TRBJ1-6): DVKVTQSSRYLVKRTGEKVFLECVQDMDHENMFWYRQDPGLGLRLIYFSYDVKMKEKGDIPEGYSVSREKKERFSLILESASTNQTSMYLCASRDFDSPLHFGNGTRLTVT.

Turning to this clonotype: Relative to the germline gene, one junction end is altered; a read error may explain this. This chain joins TRBV2 and TRBJ2-1; 10 nucleotides agree with TRBD2. CDR1 is SNHLY and CDR2 is FYNNEI in the germline V gene. The CDR3 covers 15 residues. The CDR3 region is CASREAGGTGNEQFF. The CDR3, as DNA: TGTGCCAGCAGAGAAGCGGGAGGGACTGGCAATGAGCAGTTCTTC.